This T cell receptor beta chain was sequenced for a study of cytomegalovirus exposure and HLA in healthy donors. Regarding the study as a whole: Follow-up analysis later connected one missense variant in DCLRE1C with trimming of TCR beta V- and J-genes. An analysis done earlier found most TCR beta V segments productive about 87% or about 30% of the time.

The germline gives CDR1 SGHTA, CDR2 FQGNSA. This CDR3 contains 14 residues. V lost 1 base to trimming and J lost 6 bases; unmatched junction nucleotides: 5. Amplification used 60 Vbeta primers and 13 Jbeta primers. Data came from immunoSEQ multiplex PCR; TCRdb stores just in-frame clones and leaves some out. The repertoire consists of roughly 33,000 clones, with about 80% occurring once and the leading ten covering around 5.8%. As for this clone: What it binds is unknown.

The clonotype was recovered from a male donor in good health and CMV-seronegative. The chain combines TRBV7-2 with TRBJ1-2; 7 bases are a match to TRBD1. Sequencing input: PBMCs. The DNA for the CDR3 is TGTGCCAGCAGCTTAGAAAGCAGGGGGAATGGCTACACCTTC. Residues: CASSLESRGNGYTF.